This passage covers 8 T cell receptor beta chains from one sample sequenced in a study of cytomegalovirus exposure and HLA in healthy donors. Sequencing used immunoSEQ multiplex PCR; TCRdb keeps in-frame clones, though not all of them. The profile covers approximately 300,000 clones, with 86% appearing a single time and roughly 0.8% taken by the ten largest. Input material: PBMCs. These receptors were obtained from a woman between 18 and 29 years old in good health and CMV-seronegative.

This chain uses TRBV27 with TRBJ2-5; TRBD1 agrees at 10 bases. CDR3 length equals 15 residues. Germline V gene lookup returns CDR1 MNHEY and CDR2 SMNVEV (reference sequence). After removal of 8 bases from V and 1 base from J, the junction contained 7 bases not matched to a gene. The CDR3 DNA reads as TGTGCCAGCCCGCTGAGGGACAGGGGCCAAGAGACCCAGTACTTC. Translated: CASPLRDRGQETQYF.

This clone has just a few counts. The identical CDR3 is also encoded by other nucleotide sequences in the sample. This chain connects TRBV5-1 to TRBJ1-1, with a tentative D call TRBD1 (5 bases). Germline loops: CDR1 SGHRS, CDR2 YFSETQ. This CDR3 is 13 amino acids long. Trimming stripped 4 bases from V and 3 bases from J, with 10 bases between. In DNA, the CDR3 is TGCGCCAGCAGCACTCAGGGTGACACTGAAGCTTTCTTT. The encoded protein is CASSTQGDTEAFF.

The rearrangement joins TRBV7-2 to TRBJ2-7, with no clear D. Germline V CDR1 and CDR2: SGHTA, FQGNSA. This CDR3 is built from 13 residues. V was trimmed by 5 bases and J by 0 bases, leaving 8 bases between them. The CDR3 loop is CASSLWPSYEQYF. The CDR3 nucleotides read TGTGCCAGCAGCCTTTGGCCCTCCTACGAGCAGTACTTC.

The CDR3 DNA reads as TGTGCCAGCAGGAGGGACTCAAACACAGATACGCAGTATTTT. It translates to CASRRDSNTDTQYF. The chain joins TRBV2 to TRBJ2-3; a weak D match, TRBD2 (6 bases). The V gene's germline CDR1 is SNHLY and CDR2 FYNNEI. V lost 6 bases, J lost 2 bases, and 12 bases lay in between. The CDR3 loop spans 14 amino acids.

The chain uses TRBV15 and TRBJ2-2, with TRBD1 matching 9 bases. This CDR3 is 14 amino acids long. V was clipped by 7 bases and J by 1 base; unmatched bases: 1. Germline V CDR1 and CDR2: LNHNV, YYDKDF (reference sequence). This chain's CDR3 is CATKTGGNTGELFF. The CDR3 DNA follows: TGTGCCACCAAGACAGGGGGGAACACCGGGGAGCTGTTTTTT. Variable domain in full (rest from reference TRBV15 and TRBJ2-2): DAMVIQNPRYQVTQFGKPVTLSCSQTLNHNVMYWYQQKSSQAPKLLFHYYDKDFNNEADTPDNFQSRRPNTSFCFLDIRSPGLGDTAMYLCATKTGGNTGELFFGEGSRLTVL.

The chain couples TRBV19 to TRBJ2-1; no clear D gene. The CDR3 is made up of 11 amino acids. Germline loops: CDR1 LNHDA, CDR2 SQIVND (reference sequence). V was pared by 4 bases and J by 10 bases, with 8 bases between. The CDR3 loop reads CASSNSKEQFF. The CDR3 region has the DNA TGTGCCAGTAGTAATAGTAAGGAGCAGTTCTTC.

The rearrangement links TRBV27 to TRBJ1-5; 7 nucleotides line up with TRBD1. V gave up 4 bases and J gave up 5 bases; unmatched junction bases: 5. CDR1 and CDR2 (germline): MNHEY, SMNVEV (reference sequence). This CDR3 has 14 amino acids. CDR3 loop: CASSYQGVDQPQHF. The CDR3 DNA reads TGTGCCAGCAGTTATCAGGGGGTGGATCAGCCCCAGCATTTT.

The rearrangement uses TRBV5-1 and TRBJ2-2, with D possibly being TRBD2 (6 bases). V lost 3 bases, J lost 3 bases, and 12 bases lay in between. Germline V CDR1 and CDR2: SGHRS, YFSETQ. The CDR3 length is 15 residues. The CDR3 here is CASSSTAGHTGELFF. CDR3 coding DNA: TGCGCCAGCAGCTCAACGGCGGGACACACCGGGGAGCTGTTTTTT.